The clone carrying this TCR beta chain was seen more than once but under ten times. Its antigen remains unidentified. This sample was taken from a study of T-cell memory formation after mild COVID-19. About the study: The study found TCR clusters largely donor specific. Whole-study findings and limits: Among CD4+ contracting clones, most were CM and EM, and CD8+ ones EMRA. Cross-reactive memory appears to have joined, as suggested by some responding clones showing up in pre-infection memory. Balance between CD4 and CD8 was seen in clones contracting day 15 to 85, and a CD4+ lean was seen in later expanders.

Using its own MiXCR run on the 5' RACE reads, TCRdb lists one record per CDR3 protein. The repertoire holds about 170,000 distinct CDR3 sequences, with over 10% as singletons. V lost 5 bases, J lost 2 bases, and 4 bases stayed unmatched. Per germline, CDR1 DFQATT and CDR2 SNEGSKA (reference sequence). The CDR3 sequence is 13 residues long. Specimen: PBMCs or a T cell subset sorted from them (not recorded which). The clonotype originates from a man younger than 35 who had mild COVID-19 (a few samples of this study predate the infection). Cell type and time point are not known. This chain uses TRBV20-1 with TRBJ2-7; 9 bases agree with TRBD1. CDR3 protein: CSAPGTGTYEQYF. CDR3 nucleotides: TGCAGTGCTCCCGGGACAGGGACCTACGAGCAGTACTTC.